The present TCR beta chain was sequenced within a study of early T cells in non-severe SARS-CoV-2 infection. At the level of the study: Bulk RNA from unsorted whole blood was sequenced; chains were unpaired.

TCRdb itself ran the 5' RACE reads through MiXCR, one entry per CDR3 protein. The sample records tens of thousands of distinct CDR3 sequences, about an eighth being singletons. CDR1 and CDR2 (germline): SNHLY, FYNNEI. This CDR3 region has 15 residues. The V segment lost 6 bases and the J segment 0 bases; nucleotides outside the gene matches: 4. This clonotype was counted at least ten times. The sequence came from an adult who was a healthcare worker with PCR-confirmed SARS-CoV-2 infection or an uninfected control (not recorded which). The chain links TRBV2 to TRBJ1-4; 7 bases fit TRBD1. Sequencing input: whole blood. CDR3: CASSRDSATNEKLFF. CDR3 DNA sequence: TGTGCCAGCAGCAGGGACAGCGCAACTAATGAAAAACTGTTTTTT.